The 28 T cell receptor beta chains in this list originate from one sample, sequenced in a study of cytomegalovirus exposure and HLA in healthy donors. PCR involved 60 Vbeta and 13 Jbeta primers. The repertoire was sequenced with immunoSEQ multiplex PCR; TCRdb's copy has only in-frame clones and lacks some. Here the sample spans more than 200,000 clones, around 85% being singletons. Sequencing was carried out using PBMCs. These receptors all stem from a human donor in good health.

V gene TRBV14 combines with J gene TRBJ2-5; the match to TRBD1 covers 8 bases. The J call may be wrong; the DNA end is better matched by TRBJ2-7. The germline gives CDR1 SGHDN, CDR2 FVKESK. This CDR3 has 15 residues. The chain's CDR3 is CASSRGGTGIYEQYF. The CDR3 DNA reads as TGTGCCAGCAGCCGCGGTGGGACAGGAATCTACGAGCAGTACTTC.

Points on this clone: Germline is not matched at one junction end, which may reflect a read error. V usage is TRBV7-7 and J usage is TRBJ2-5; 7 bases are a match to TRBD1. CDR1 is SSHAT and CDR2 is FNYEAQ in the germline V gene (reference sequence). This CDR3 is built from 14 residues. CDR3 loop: CASSRQGLQETQYF. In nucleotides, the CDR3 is TGTGCTAGCAGCCGACAGGGCCTCCAAGAGACCCAGTACTTC.

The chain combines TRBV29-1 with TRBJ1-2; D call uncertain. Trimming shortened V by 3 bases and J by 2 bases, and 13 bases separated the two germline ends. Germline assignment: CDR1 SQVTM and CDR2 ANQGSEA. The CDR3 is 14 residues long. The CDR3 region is CSVEGRGSNYGYTF. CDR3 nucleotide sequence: TGCAGCGTTGAGGGTCGAGGGTCCAACTATGGCTACACCTTC.

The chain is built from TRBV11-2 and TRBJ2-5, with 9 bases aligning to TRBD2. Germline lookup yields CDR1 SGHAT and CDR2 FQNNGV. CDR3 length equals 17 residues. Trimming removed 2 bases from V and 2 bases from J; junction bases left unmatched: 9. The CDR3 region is CASSLPASSGRQETQYF. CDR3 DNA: TGTGCCAGCAGCTTACCAGCATCGAGCGGGAGGCAAGAGACCCAGTACTTC. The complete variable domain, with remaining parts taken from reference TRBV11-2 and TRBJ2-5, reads EAGVAQSPRYKIIEKRQSVAFWCNPISGHATLYWYQQILGQGPKLLIQFQNNGVVDDSQLPKDRFSAERLKGVDSTLKIQPAKLEDSAVYLCASSLPASSGRQETQYFGPGTRLLVL.

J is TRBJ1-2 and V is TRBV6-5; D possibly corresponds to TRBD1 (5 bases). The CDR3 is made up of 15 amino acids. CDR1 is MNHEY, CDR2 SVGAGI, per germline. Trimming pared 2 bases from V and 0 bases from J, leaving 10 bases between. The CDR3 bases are TGTGCCAGCAGTTACGTCGACAGACCTAACTATGGCTACACCTTC. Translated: CASSYVDRPNYGYTF.

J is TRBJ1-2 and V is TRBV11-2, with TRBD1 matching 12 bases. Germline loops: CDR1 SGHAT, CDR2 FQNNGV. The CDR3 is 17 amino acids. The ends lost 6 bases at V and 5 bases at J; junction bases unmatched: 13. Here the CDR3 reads CASRSLVGTGGDYGYTF. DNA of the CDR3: TGTGCCAGCAGAAGCTTAGTAGGGACAGGGGGCGATTATGGCTACACCTTC. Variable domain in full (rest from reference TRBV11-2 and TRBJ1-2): EAGVAQSPRYKIIEKRQSVAFWCNPISGHATLYWYQQILGQGPKLLIQFQNNGVVDDSQLPKDRFSAERLKGVDSTLKIQPAKLEDSAVYLCASRSLVGTGGDYGYTFGSGTRLTVV.

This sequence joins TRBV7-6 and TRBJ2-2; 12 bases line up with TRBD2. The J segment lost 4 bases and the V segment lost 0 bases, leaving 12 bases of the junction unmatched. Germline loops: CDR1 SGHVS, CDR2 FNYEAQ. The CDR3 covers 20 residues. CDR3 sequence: CASSLARASGRAVSTGELFF. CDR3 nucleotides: TGTGCCAGCAGCTTAGCGAGGGCTAGCGGGAGGGCCGTTAGCACCGGGGAGCTGTTTTTT.

CDR3 DNA sequence: TGTGCCAGCAGGACAGGGGAGACCTACGAGCAGTACTTC. Its protein product is CASRTGETYEQYF. The chain links TRBV6-1 to TRBJ2-7, with 8 bases that match TRBD1. Trimming cost V 6 bases and J 2 bases; bases outside gene matches: 3. The CDR3 length is 13 residues. CDR1 and CDR2 (germline): MNHNS, SASEGT.

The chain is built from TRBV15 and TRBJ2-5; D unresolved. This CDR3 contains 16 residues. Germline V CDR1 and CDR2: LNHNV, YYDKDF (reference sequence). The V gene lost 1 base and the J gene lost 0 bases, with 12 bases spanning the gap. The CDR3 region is CATSRALYKDQETQYF. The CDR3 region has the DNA TGTGCCACCAGCAGAGCCCTATATAAAGACCAAGAGACCCAGTACTTC.

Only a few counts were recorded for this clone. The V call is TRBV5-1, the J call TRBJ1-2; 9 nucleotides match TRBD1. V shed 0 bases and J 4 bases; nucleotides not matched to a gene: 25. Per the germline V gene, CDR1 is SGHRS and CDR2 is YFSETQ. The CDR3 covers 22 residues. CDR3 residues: CASSLELPGQGTRSRRVYGYTF. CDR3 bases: TGCGCCAGCAGCTTGGAACTCCCGGGACAGGGTACAAGATCGCGTAGGGTCTATGGCTACACCTTC.

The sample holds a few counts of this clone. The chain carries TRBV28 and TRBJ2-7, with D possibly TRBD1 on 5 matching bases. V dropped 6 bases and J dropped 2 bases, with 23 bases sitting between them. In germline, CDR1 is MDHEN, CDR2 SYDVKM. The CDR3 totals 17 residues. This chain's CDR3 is CASRSPQGEVETYEQYF. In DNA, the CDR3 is TGTGCCAGCAGATCCCCTCAAGGGGAAGTTGAAACCTACGAGCAGTACTTC.

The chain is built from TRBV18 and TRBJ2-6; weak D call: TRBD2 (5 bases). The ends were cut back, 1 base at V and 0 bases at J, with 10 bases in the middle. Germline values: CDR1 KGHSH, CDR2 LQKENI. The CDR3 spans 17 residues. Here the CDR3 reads CASSPRGESSGANVLTF. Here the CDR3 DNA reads TGTGCCAGCTCACCACGGGGAGAAAGCTCTGGGGCCAACGTCCTGACTTTC.

The CDR3 reads CASSPFYGSHSYEQYF. CDR3 coding DNA: TGTGCCAGCAGCCCCTTTTACGGGAGTCACTCCTACGAGCAGTACTTC. J is TRBJ2-7 and V is TRBV14; a weak D match, TRBD2 (6 bases). Germline lookup yields CDR1 SGHDN and CDR2 FVKESK. This CDR3 is 16 amino acids long. Deletions cut 4 bases from V and 0 bases from J, with 16 bases between.

Here the CDR3 reads CASSSPDRGQETQYF. The CDR3 DNA reads TGTGCCAGCAGTTCCCCGGACAGGGGCCAAGAGACCCAGTACTTC. This chain joins TRBV13 and TRBJ2-5, with 9 bases identical to TRBD1. Losses at the gene ends were 6 bases for V and 1 base for J; bases not matched to a gene: 6. Germline assignment: CDR1 PRHDT and CDR2 FYEKMQ (reference sequence). The CDR3 length is 15 residues.

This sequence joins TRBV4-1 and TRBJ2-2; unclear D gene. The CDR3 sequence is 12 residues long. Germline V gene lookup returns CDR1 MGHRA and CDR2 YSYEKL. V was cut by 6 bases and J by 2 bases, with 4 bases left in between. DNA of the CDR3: TGCGCCAGCAGTGTAAACACCGGGGAGCTGTTTTTT. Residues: CASSVNTGELFF.

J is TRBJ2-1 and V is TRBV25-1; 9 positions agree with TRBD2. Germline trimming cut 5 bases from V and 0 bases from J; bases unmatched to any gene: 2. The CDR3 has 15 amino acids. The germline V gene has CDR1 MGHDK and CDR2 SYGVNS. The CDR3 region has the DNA TGTGCCAGCAGTAATAGCGGGAGCTCCTACAATGAGCAGTTCTTC. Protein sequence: CASSNSGSSYNEQFF.

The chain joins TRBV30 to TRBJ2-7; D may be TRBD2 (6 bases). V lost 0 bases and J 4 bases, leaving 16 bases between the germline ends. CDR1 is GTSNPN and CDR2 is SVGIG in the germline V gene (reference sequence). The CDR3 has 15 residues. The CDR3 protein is CAWSVWPGEEYEQYF. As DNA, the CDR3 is TGTGCCTGGAGTGTTTGGCCGGGAGAAGAGTACGAGCAGTACTTC.

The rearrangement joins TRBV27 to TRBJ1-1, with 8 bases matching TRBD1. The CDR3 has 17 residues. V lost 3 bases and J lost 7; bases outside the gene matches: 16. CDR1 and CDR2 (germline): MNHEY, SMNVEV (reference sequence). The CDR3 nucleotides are TGTGCCAGCAGTTTTGCCCCCTTCGACGACAGGGGACGTGAAGCTTTCTTT. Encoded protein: CASSFAPFDDRGREAFF.

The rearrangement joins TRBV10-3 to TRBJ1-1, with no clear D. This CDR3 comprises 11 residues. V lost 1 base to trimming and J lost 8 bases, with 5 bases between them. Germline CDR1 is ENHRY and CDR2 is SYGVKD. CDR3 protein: CAISEFREAFF. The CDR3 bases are TGTGCCATCAGTGAGTTTCGGGAAGCTTTCTTT.

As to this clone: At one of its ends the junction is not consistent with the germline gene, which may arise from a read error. CDR3 protein: CASSLVDGTDTQYF. The CDR3 DNA sequence: TGTGCTAGCAGCTTAGTAGATGGCACAGATACGCAGTATTTT. The chain links TRBV7-7 to TRBJ2-3, with D uncertain. The length of the CDR3 is 14 residues. Germline-derived CDR1 and CDR2 are SSHAT and FNYEAQ (reference sequence).

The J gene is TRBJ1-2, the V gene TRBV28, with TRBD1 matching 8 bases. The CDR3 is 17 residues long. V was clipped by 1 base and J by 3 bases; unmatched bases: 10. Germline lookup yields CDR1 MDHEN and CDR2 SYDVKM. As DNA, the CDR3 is TGTGCCAGCAGTTTATCCAGGGGGCGGGTTGATCACTATGGCTACACCTTC. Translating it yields CASSLSRGRVDHYGYTF.

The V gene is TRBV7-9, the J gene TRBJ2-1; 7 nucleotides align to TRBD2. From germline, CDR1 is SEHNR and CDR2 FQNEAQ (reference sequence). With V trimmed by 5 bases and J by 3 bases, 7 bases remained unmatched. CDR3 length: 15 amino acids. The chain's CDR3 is CASSPQGLGYNEQFF. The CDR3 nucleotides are TGTGCCAGCAGCCCACAAGGACTAGGCTACAATGAGCAGTTCTTC. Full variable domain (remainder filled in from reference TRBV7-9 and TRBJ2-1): DTGVSQNPRHKITKRGQNVTFRCDPISEHNRLYWYRQTLGQGPEFLTYFQNEAQLEKSRLLSDRFSAERPKGSFSTLEIQRTEQGDSAMYLCASSPQGLGYNEQFFGPGTRLTVL.

This CDR3 is CASSPPFGNEQFF. CDR3 DNA sequence: TGTGCCAGCTCCCCGCCTTTCGGCAATGAGCAGTTCTTC. The V and J genes are TRBV6-5 and TRBJ2-1; D is undetermined. This CDR3 is built from 13 residues. The ends were cut back, 8 bases at V and 6 bases at J, with 14 bases in the middle. Germline-derived CDR1 and CDR2 are MNHEY and SVGAGI.

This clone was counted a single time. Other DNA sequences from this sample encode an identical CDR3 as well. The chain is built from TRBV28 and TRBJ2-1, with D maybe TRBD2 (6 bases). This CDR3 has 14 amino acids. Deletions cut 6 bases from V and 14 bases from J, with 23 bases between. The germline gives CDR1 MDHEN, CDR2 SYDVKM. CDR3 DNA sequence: TGTGCCAGCAGGCCGCCGGGTCGTCCGGGAGAGGAGTTCTTC. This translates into CASRPPGRPGEEFF.

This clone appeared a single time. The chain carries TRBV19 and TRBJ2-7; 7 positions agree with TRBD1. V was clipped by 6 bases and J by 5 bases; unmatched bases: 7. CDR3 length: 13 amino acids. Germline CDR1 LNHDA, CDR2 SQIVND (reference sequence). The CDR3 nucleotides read TGTGCCAGTAGAATGACAGGGATCGACGAGCAGTACTTC. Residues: CASRMTGIDEQYF.

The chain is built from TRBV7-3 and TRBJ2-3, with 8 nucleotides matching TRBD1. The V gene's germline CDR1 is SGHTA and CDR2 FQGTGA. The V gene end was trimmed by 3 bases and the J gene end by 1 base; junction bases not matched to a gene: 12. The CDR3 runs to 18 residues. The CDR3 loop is CASSFYPTRGLGTDTQYF. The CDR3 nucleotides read TGTGCCAGCAGCTTTTATCCAACCAGGGGGCTCGGCACAGATACGCAGTATTTT.

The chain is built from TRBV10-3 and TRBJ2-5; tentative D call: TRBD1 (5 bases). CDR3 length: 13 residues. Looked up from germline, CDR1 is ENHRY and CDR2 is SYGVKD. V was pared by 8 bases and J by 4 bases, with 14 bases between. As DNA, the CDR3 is TGTGCCATCGGACCTGCAGGGTTAGAGACCCAGTACTTC. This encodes CAIGPAGLETQYF.

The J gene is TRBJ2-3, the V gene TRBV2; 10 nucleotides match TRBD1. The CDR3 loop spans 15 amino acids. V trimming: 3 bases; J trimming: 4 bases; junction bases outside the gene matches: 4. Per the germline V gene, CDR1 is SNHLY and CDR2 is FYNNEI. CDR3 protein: CASSDGQGGPDTQYF. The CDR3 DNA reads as TGTGCCAGCAGTGACGGACAGGGGGGCCCAGATACGCAGTATTTT.